What follows are 17 T cell receptor beta chains derived from one specimen sequenced in a study of T-cell memory formation after mild COVID-19. Via MiXCR, TCRdb re-called the 5' RACE reads, giving one row per CDR3 protein. The sample lists approximately 50,000 distinct CDR3 sequences; approximately 12% were seen once. Material for sequencing was PBMCs or a T cell subset sorted from them (not recorded which). The receptors were sampled from a man between 18 and 35 years old who had mild COVID-19 (a few samples of this study predate the infection). Cell type and time point are not known.

A few counts support this clonotype. The chain combines TRBV12-3 or TRBV12-4 with TRBJ1-5; D may be TRBD1 (5 bases). Trimming removed 5 bases from V and 3 bases from J, with 11 bases in between. The CDR3 runs 14 residues. The CDR3 nucleotides read TGTGCCAGCAGTCACGACAGTTACAATCAGCCCCAGCATTTT. Translating gives CASSHDSYNQPQHF.

This clonotype was seen repeatedly, ten times or more. The chain has TRBV27 and TRBJ2-3, with TRBD1 matching 7 bases. V shed 4 bases and J 4 bases; nucleotides not matched to a gene: 8. The CDR3 covers 15 residues. CDR1 is MNHEY, CDR2 SMNVEV, per germline (reference sequence). CDR3 bases: TGTGCCAGCAGTTCTCCGTTCGACAGGGCAGATACGCAGTATTTT. It translates to CASSSPFDRADTQYF.

This clonotype was observed many times. This chain uses TRBV18 with TRBJ2-4; 8 nucleotides align to TRBD1. From germline, CDR1 is KGHSH and CDR2 LQKENI. This CDR3 region has 14 residues. The V and J ends lost 8 bases and 6 bases, in that order; junction bases with no gene match: 9. CDR3 sequence (DNA): TGTGCCAGCACGACAGGGGCGGGTGGAAACATTCAGTACTTC. Protein sequence: CASTTGAGGNIQYF. The full variable domain, in which reference TRBV18 and TRBJ2-4 provide the parts outside the CDR3, is NAGVMQNPRHLVRRRGQEARLRCSPMKGHSHVYWYRQLPEEGLKFMVYLQKENIIDESGMPKERFSAEFPKEGPSILRIQQVVRGDSAAYFCASTTGAGGNIQYFGAGTRLSVL.

Only a few counts were recorded for this clonotype. The chain uses TRBV7-2 and TRBJ1-1; D unclear. Trimming stripped 5 bases from V and 1 base from J, with 14 bases between. Per germline, CDR1 SGHTA and CDR2 FQGNSA. The CDR3 sequence is 15 residues long. This CDR3 is CASSTLTPRNTEAFF. As DNA, the CDR3 is TGTGCCAGCAGCACCTTGACACCACGGAACACTGAAGCTTTCTTT.

This clonotype was recorded many times. The V and J genes are TRBV7-9 and TRBJ2-5; 10 nucleotides agree with TRBD2. The CDR3 loop spans 15 amino acids. Germline V gene sequence: CDR1 SEHNR, CDR2 FQNEAQ (reference sequence). V was pared by 1 base and J by 1 base, with 0 bases of the junction left unmatched. The CDR3 spells CASSLGTSGQETQYF. Here the CDR3 DNA reads TGTGCCAGCAGCTTAGGGACTAGCGGCCAAGAGACCCAGTACTTC.

This clonotype came up a few times. The chain couples TRBV5-4 to TRBJ2-5; D gene uncertain. Germline values: CDR1 SGHNT, CDR2 YYREEE (reference sequence). V dropped 0 bases and J dropped 0 bases, with 6 bases sitting between them. This CDR3 is built from 14 residues. The CDR3 sequence is CASSLDRYQETQYF. The CDR3 nucleotides are TGTGCCAGCAGCTTGGACAGATACCAAGAGACCCAGTACTTC.

This clonotype came up a few times. The rearrangement joins TRBV12-3 or TRBV12-4 to TRBJ1-1; TRBD1 is a possible D gene (5 bases). V was pared by 3 bases and J by 0 bases, with 8 bases between. The CDR3 runs to 14 residues. DNA of the CDR3: TGTGCCAGCAGTTTCGGAGGGGTGAACACTGAAGCTTTCTTT. Translated, it gives CASSFGGVNTEAFF.

The V gene is TRBV7-8, the J gene TRBJ2-7, with a tentative D call TRBD2 (6 bases). Deletions cut 5 bases from V and 12 bases from J, with 23 bases between. From germline, CDR1 is SGHVS and CDR2 FQNEAQ. The CDR3 spans 14 residues. The CDR3 region is CASSPVLFDGRMYF. CDR3 DNA: TGTGCCAGCAGCCCCGTCCTGTTTGATGGGAGGATGTACTTC.

This sequence joins TRBV6-2 or TRBV6-3 and TRBJ2-7; D is possibly TRBD1 (5 bases). This CDR3 region has 16 residues. Deletions cut 2 bases from V and 6 bases from J, with 20 bases between. Germline V gene lookup returns CDR1 MNHEY and CDR2 SVGEGT. Here the CDR3 reads CASSYGETAPPSEQYV. CDR3 nucleotide sequence: TGTGCCAGCAGTTACGGTGAGACAGCCCCTCCCTCCGAGCAGTACGTC.

This clonotype was counted ten times or more. The J gene is TRBJ2-3, the V gene TRBV5-1, with unresolved D. The CDR3 runs 14 residues. V was clipped by 2 bases and J by 1 base, with 8 bases between them. Germline assignment: CDR1 SGHRS and CDR2 YFSETQ. This chain's CDR3 is CASSFERGTDTQYF. The CDR3, as DNA: TGCGCCAGCAGCTTCGAACGAGGCACAGATACGCAGTATTTT.

The chain joins TRBV6-5 to TRBJ2-2; D unresolved. Germline V gives CDR1 MNHEY, CDR2 SVGAGI. The CDR3 has 16 residues. V shed 2 bases and J shed 5 bases, with 15 bases lying between them. The CDR3 reads CASSYQAPLRTGELFF. The DNA of the CDR3 is TGTGCCAGCAGTTACCAGGCGCCGCTACGGACCGGGGAGCTGTTTTTT.

This clonotype turned up a few times. CDR3 nucleotide sequence: TGTGCCAGCAGCCTTCGACAGGGGCCCTCCTACAATGAGCAGTTCTTC. Translated: CASSLRQGPSYNEQFF. The V call is TRBV13, the J call TRBJ2-1; TRBD1 aligns across 8 bases. The CDR3 runs 16 residues. The V and J ends lost 5 bases and 0 bases, in that order; junction bases with no gene match: 6. CDR1 PRHDT and CDR2 FYEKMQ come from the germline V gene (reference sequence).

This clonotype was recorded a few times. The V and J genes are TRBV4-3 and TRBJ2-3, with D uncertain. The CDR3 has 16 residues. Trimming left V 3 bases short and J 2 bases short, with 15 bases between. CDR1 and CDR2 from the germline V gene are LGHNA and YSLEER. The CDR3 coding sequence is TGCGCCAGCAGCCATTCGGACGGTTCAGACACAGATACGCAGTATTTT. Protein: CASSHSDGSDTDTQYF.

This clonotype was picked up many times. J is TRBJ2-1 and V is TRBV20-1; 8 bases line up with TRBD2. The V gene end was trimmed by 6 bases and the J gene end by 9 bases; junction bases not matched to a gene: 10. Per germline, CDR1 DFQATT and CDR2 SNEGSKA (reference sequence). The CDR3 sequence is 13 residues long. CDR3 region: CSATQGLGAEQFF. The CDR3 region has the DNA TGCAGTGCCACGCAGGGACTAGGAGCTGAGCAGTTCTTC.

The chain couples TRBV2 to TRBJ2-7; possibly TRBD2 for D (6 bases). Trimming shortened V by 5 bases and J by 6 bases, and 20 bases separated the two germline ends. The CDR3 has 15 amino acids. The germline CDR1 and CDR2 sequences are SNHLY and FYNNEI. The CDR3 DNA reads as TGTGCCAGCAGTCCCGCCTTGGGACTCTCTGGCGAGCAGTACTTC. Its protein product is CASSPALGLSGEQYF.

This clonotype was detected a few times. This chain joins TRBV7-9 and TRBJ2-1, with D possibly matching TRBD2 (6 bases). This CDR3 is built from 15 residues. Germline CDR1 and CDR2: SEHNR and FQNEAQ (reference sequence). Trimming cost V 9 bases and J 2 bases, with 17 bases left between them. The CDR3 region is CARTFQRAPYNEQFF. CDR3 DNA sequence: TGTGCCAGGACCTTTCAGCGGGCGCCCTACAATGAGCAGTTCTTC.

A few counts support this clonotype. The J gene is TRBJ2-7, the V gene TRBV7-2; D unclear. CDR3 length equals 11 residues. Trimming left V 5 bases short and J 0 bases short, with 2 bases between. Germline lookup yields CDR1 SGHTA and CDR2 FQGNSA. CDR3 amino acids: CASSASYEQYF. The CDR3 nucleotides are TGTGCCAGCAGCGCCTCCTACGAGCAGTACTTC. The full variable domain, completed using reference TRBV7-2 and TRBJ2-7, is GAGVSQSPSNKVTEKGKDVELRCDPISGHTALYWYRQSLGQGLEFLIYFQGNSAPDKSGLPSDRFSAERTGGSVSTLTIQRTQQEDSAVYLCASSASYEQYFGPGTRLTVT.